This T cell receptor beta chain was observed in a study of T-cell reconstitution after alpha-beta-depleted transplantation in children. This CDR3 contains 15 residues. V lost 4 bases and J lost 3, with 12 bases in between. Germline-derived CDR1 and CDR2 are LGHDT and YNNKEL (reference sequence). The TCRbeta library was prepared with unique molecular identifiers. From the PCR reads, TCRdb called clonotypes with MiXCR, one entry per CDR3 protein. The sample yields around 340,000 distinct CDR3 sequences, 13% seen once. The rearrangement links TRBV3-1 to TRBJ2-2; the D gene is possibly TRBD2 (6 bases). This clonotype was obtained from a human donor who donated a stem cell graft to a child with Fanconi anemia. Sequenced here: PBMCs, sampled from the stem cell graft. In nucleotides, the CDR3 is TGTGCCAGCAGCCCTTCCGGGGGTCACACCGGGGAGCTGTTTTTT. This translates into CASSPSGGHTGELFF.